The 21 T cell receptor beta chains presented below share a single source sample, sequenced in a study of cytomegalovirus exposure and HLA in healthy donors. The PCR had 60 Vbeta and 13 Jbeta primers. Produced via immunoSEQ multiplex PCR; TCRdb's table is partial and in-frame only. Among more than 150,000 clones listed, around 76% were seen once. The specimen sequenced was PBMCs. The receptor source for this set is a woman between 25 and 40 years old in good health and CMV-seropositive.

This rearrangement joins TRBV19 to TRBJ1-2, with 7 nucleotides matching TRBD1. The CDR3 loop spans 14 amino acids. The junction had 4 bases not matched to a gene; V was cut back by 6 bases and J by 0 bases. Germline assignment: CDR1 LNHDA and CDR2 SQIVND (reference sequence). Here the CDR3 reads CASSYGTANYGYTF. CDR3 in DNA: TGTGCCAGTAGCTACGGGACAGCTAACTATGGCTACACCTTC.

The CDR3 DNA is TGCGCCAGCAGCCACCCGGGACAGATGAACTACGAGCAGTACTTC. Translated, it gives CASSHPGQMNYEQYF. This sequence joins TRBV4-1 and TRBJ2-7; TRBD1 aligns across 7 bases. The ends lost 3 bases at V and 3 bases at J; junction bases unmatched: 8. Germline CDR1 and CDR2: MGHRA and YSYEKL. The CDR3 has 15 residues.

V usage is TRBV7-9 and J usage is TRBJ1-3; no clear D. The CDR3 spans 17 residues. Trimming took 1 base from V and 0 from J, leaving 13 bases between them. Germline V gives CDR1 SEHNR, CDR2 FQNEAQ (reference sequence). This chain's CDR3 is CASSLEAGGYSGNTIYF. The DNA of the CDR3 is TGTGCCAGCAGCTTAGAAGCGGGCGGGTACTCTGGAAACACCATATATTTT.

The V and J genes are TRBV11-3 and TRBJ1-1; the D is unclear. Germline assignment: CDR1 SGHNT and CDR2 YENEEA. CDR3 length: 12 residues. V dropped 4 bases and J dropped 7 bases, with 10 bases sitting between them. This CDR3 reads CASSSNNVEAFF. CDR3 nucleotide sequence: TGTGCCAGCAGCTCAAACAACGTTGAAGCTTTCTTT.

This clone was found a few times. V usage is TRBV5-1 and J usage is TRBJ2-1, with 9 bases aligning to TRBD2. The CDR3 totals 14 residues. J gave up 7 bases and V 4 bases, and 6 bases lay outside the gene matches. The germline CDR1 and CDR2 sequences are SGHRS and YFSETQ. For the CDR3, the DNA is TGCGCCAGCAGCCCCGGGACTAGCATGAATGAGCAGTTCTTC. This sequence encodes CASSPGTSMNEQFF.

The chain is built from TRBV19 and TRBJ2-4; 9 bases fit TRBD2. The CDR3 runs 18 residues. V shed 2 bases and J 5 bases; nucleotides not matched to a gene: 13. Germline V lookup: CDR1 LNHDA, CDR2 SQIVND (reference sequence). CDR3 DNA: TGTGCCAGTAGTATAAGGTCCGGGACTAGCTCTCCGCAAAACATTCAGTACTTC. Amino acid sequence: CASSIRSGTSSPQNIQYF.

This clone was seen a few times. The chain recombines TRBV4-1 with TRBJ2-1; the D gene is possibly TRBD2 (6 bases). Per the germline V gene, CDR1 is MGHRA and CDR2 is YSYEKL. V shed 2 bases and J shed 3 bases, with 14 bases lying between them. The CDR3 consists of 16 residues. This CDR3 is CASSQNAGTVYNEQFF. For the CDR3, the DNA is TGCGCCAGCAGCCAAAACGCCGGGACTGTCTACAATGAGCAGTTCTTC.

V gene TRBV7-8 combines with J gene TRBJ1-1; a weak D match, TRBD1 (6 bases). Germline V gene data show CDR1 as SGHVS and CDR2 as FQNEAQ. This CDR3 is 15 amino acids long. V lost 6 bases and J lost 1, with 15 bases in between. Written as DNA, the CDR3 is TGTGCCAGCAGGAATCGGGGGGCGTCGAACACTGAAGCTTTCTTT. Translating it yields CASRNRGASNTEAFF. Based on the CDR3 plus reference TRBV7-8 and TRBJ1-1, the full variable domain is GAGVSQSPRYKVAKRGQDVALRCDPISGHVSLFWYQQALGQGPEFLTYFQNEAQLDKSGLPSDRFFAERPEGSVSTLKIQRTQQEDSAVYLCASRNRGASNTEAFFGQGTRLTVV.

This clone was observed a few times. The rearrangement uses TRBV27 and TRBJ2-7, with D uncertain. The CDR3 is made up of 11 amino acids. The V gene lost 8 bases and the J gene lost 7 bases, with 12 bases spanning the gap. Germline V gene lookup returns CDR1 MNHEY and CDR2 SMNVEV (reference sequence). The chain's CDR3 is CASGDRLEQYF. The CDR3 bases are TGTGCCAGCGGAGACCGCCTTGAGCAGTACTTC.

Written as DNA, the CDR3 is TGTGCCAGCTTCGACAGCGCCTCTGGAAACACCATATATTTT. This encodes CASFDSASGNTIYF. The chain combines TRBV28 with TRBJ1-3; perhaps TRBD1 as D (5 bases). The CDR3 covers 14 residues. CDR1 is MDHEN and CDR2 is SYDVKM in the germline V gene. The V and J ends lost 8 bases and 0 bases respectively, with 11 bases between them.

The gene calls are TRBV9 and TRBJ1-3, with a tentative D call TRBD1 (5 bases). V lost 3 bases and J 3 bases, leaving 16 bases between the germline ends. Per the germline V gene, CDR1 is SGDLS and CDR2 is YYNGEE. The CDR3 has 16 residues. CDR3 DNA: TGTGCCAGCAGCGCGGGACTGCTTACAGGTGGAAACACCATATATTTT. Protein sequence: CASSAGLLTGGNTIYF.

The V and J genes are TRBV2 and TRBJ1-2; no clear D gene. V was cut by 6 bases and J by 4 bases, with 12 bases left in between. Germline CDR1 SNHLY, CDR2 FYNNEI. The CDR3 is 13 residues long. The chain's CDR3 is CASRTAGGYGYTF. As DNA, the CDR3 is TGTGCCAGCAGGACGGCGGGTGGCTATGGCTACACCTTC.

This clone was detected only a few times. This sequence joins TRBV6-6 and TRBJ2-5; possibly TRBD2 for D (7 bases). The V end lost 11 bases, the J end lost 2 bases, and 21 bases lay between the germline ends. The CDR3 has 15 amino acids. CDR1 MNHNY and CDR2 SVGAGI come from the germline V gene (reference sequence). The chain's CDR3 is CAGGEWAGAQETQYF. In DNA form, the CDR3 reads TGTGCCGGAGGGGAATGGGCGGGGGCACAAGAGACCCAGTACTTC.

The genes are TRBV7-2 and TRBJ2-7, with TRBD1 identical over 9 bases. The CDR3 loop spans 15 amino acids. The trim removed 5 bases at V and 3 bases at J, leaving 8 bases unmatched. Germline V gives CDR1 SGHTA, CDR2 FQGNSA. CDR3 DNA sequence: TGTGCCAGCAGCCCCGGGACAGGGACCGACTACGAGCAGTACTTC. Its translation is CASSPGTGTDYEQYF. Together with reference TRBV7-2 and TRBJ2-7, the CDR3 gives the full variable domain: GAGVSQSPSNKVTEKGKDVELRCDPISGHTALYWYRQSLGQGLEFLIYFQGNSAPDKSGLPSDRFSAERTGGSVSTLTIQRTQQEDSAVYLCASSPGTGTDYEQYFGPGTRLTVT.

The chain joins TRBV4-3 to TRBJ2-1; TRBD2 matches 10 bases. V lost 1 base and J lost 6; bases outside the gene matches: 3. The CDR3 is made up of 15 amino acids. The germline V gene has CDR1 LGHNA and CDR2 YSLEER. The CDR3 protein is CASSQGASGGNEQFF. The CDR3, as DNA: TGCGCCAGCAGCCAAGGGGCTAGCGGGGGCAATGAGCAGTTCTTC.

This rearrangement joins TRBV15 to TRBJ1-5; tentatively, D is TRBD1 (6 bases). V was trimmed by 0 bases and J by 9 bases, leaving 12 bases between them. This CDR3 has 14 residues. Germline values: CDR1 LNHNV, CDR2 YYDKDF (reference sequence). CDR3 in amino acids: CATSREGGVRPQHF. CDR3 DNA sequence: TGTGCCACCAGCAGAGAAGGGGGGGTCAGGCCCCAGCATTTT.

The chain has TRBV30 and TRBJ1-4, with no clear D. V shed 5 bases and J shed 7 bases, with 20 bases lying between them. Germline CDR1 is GTSNPN and CDR2 is SVGIG (reference sequence). CDR3 length: 15 amino acids. The chain's CDR3 is CAWYGRDPSGEKLFF. The CDR3 nucleotides read TGTGCCTGGTACGGTCGGGATCCTTCAGGTGAAAAACTGTTTTTT.

The chain uses TRBV10-3 and TRBJ2-6; no clear D gene. This CDR3 is built from 15 residues. The germline gives CDR1 ENHRY, CDR2 SYGVKD. The V end was cut by 6 bases, the J end by 4 bases, with 13 bases between. The CDR3 region has the DNA TGTGCCATCAGCCCCGGGTCCGGGGGGGCCAACGTCCTGACTTTC. Its translation: CAISPGSGGANVLTF.

The chain couples TRBV4-1 to TRBJ2-7; 9 bases map to TRBD1. Looked up from germline, CDR1 is MGHRA and CDR2 is YSYEKL. The CDR3 loop spans 15 amino acids. The ends lost 0 bases at V and 2 bases at J; junction bases unmatched: 2. The CDR3 DNA sequence: TGCGCCAGCAGCCAAGAGGGACAGGGAGCCTACGAGCAGTACTTC. Protein sequence: CASSQEGQGAYEQYF.

The chain combines TRBV7-9 with TRBJ2-1, with 8 bases matching TRBD2. The germline V gene encodes CDR1 SEHNR and CDR2 FQNEAQ (reference sequence). This CDR3 has 19 residues. After removal of 5 bases from V and 0 bases from J, the junction contained 15 bases not matched to a gene. The CDR3 reads CASSPERAGAKSSYNEQFF. As DNA, the CDR3 is TGTGCCAGCAGCCCAGAGCGAGCGGGGGCCAAGAGCTCCTACAATGAGCAGTTCTTC.

DNA of the CDR3: TGTGCCAGCAGCCCCGGAGGGGGCCCAGCTAACTATGGCTACACCTTC. Its translation: CASSPGGGPANYGYTF. The V call is TRBV7-2, the J call TRBJ1-2; TRBD1 matches 7 bases. Germline V gives CDR1 SGHTA, CDR2 FQGNSA. The CDR3 is made up of 16 amino acids. V shed 5 bases, J shed 0 bases, and the junction held 9 bases outside the gene matches.